This paragraph covers one T cell receptor (beta chain) sequence. V was clipped by 0 bases and J by 6 bases; unmatched bases: 3. Germline CDR1 is SGDLS and CDR2 is YYNGEE. There are 14 residues in the CDR3. The study ran its PCR with 60 Vbeta and 13 Jbeta primers. The data were produced by immunoSEQ multiplex PCR, yet TCRdb's version contains in-frame clones alone and is incomplete. The sample records over 150,000 clones, around 85% being singletons. This sample is part of a study of cytomegalovirus exposure and HLA in healthy donors. The chain recombines TRBV9 with TRBJ2-7, with 10 bases lining up with TRBD2. What was sequenced was PBMCs. The source is a human donor in good health. DNA for the CDR3: TGTGCCAGCAGCGTAGGTGGGACTAGCGTCGAGCAGTACTTC. This encodes CASSVGGTSVEQYF.